This T cell receptor (beta chain) was observed in a study of T cells in localized non-small cell lung cancer. Study-level results: There was an association of higher blood T cell density with longer overall survival. Paired adjacent lung recovered a median around 60 of the top 100 tumor clones. The tumor had only one region sequenced, so heterogeneity remains possible. There was higher T cell clonality in uninvolved adjacent lung than in tumor, and it was highest there.

In regard to this clone: Its matching antigen is unknown.

Assay: immunoSEQ multiplex PCR; the TCRdb copy retains only in-frame clones and omits some. The table lists over 10,000 clones, approximately 87% of them singletons. Germline-derived CDR1 and CDR2 are MNHNS and SASEGT. The CDR3 has 12 residues. The V and J ends lost 8 bases and 5 bases, in that order; junction bases with no gene match: 2. The sequencing here drew on peripheral blood, taken before any cancer treatment. This TCR came from a male donor aged 60 or older with stage I lung adenocarcinoma. The V gene is TRBV6-1, the J gene TRBJ1-4; 7 bases agree with TRBD1. The CDR3 DNA reads TGTGCCAGCGTGGGACAGAATGAAAAACTGTTTTTT. Its protein is CASVGQNEKLFF.